Below, 3 T cell receptor beta chains from the same sample are listed, as sequenced in a study of blood T cell repertoires in COVID-19. TCRdb keeps only in-frame clones here, not all; method: immunoSEQ multiplex PCR. The table includes approximately 310,000 clones, roughly 90% detected once. Sequencing was carried out using PBMCs or T cells enriched from blood (not recorded which). The receptors derive from a man in his sixties who had recovered from COVID-19.

In this sample, this clone turned up once. This chain uses TRBV14 with TRBJ1-2; D call uncertain. The CDR3 covers 15 residues. With 1 base removed from V and 8 bases from J, the gap between germline ends came to 17 bases. From germline, CDR1 is SGHDN and CDR2 FVKESK. CDR3 protein: CASSQVGPPRGGYTF. Written as DNA, the CDR3 is TGTGCCAGCAGCCAAGTGGGCCCACCCCGAGGGGGCTACACCTTC.

The chain links TRBV5-4 to TRBJ1-3; possible D gene TRBD1, 5 bases. This CDR3 contains 16 residues. Germline V gives CDR1 SGHNT, CDR2 YYREEE (reference sequence). V dropped 0 bases and J dropped 2 bases, with 12 bases sitting between them. The CDR3 DNA sequence: TGTGCCAGCAGCTTGGGCCGGGGGGGGACTGGAAACACCATATATTTT. It translates to CASSLGRGGTGNTIYF.

This chain joins TRBV7-2 and TRBJ2-5, with 10 bases identical to TRBD1. Unmatched junction bases numbered 6, after V lost 3 bases and J lost 5 bases. The CDR3 consists of 15 residues. Germline-derived CDR1 and CDR2 are SGHTA and FQGNSA. DNA of the CDR3: TGTGCCAGCAGCTTTGGGACAGGGGCGGGGGAGACCCAGTACTTC. It yields the protein CASSFGTGAGETQYF.